The 7 T cell receptor beta chains given below trace back to one sample, sequenced in a study of shared clonotypes between healthy human individuals. Assay: immunoSEQ multiplex PCR; the TCRdb copy retains only in-frame clones and omits some. The sample lists about 2.4 million clones, 93% occurring once. Sample: naive CD4+ T cells from PBMCs. Subset described: CD45RA+ positively selected. The origin of the receptors is a man between 18 and 29 years old in good health. Some clones in this sample may be carry-over from other donors' samples.

Points on this clone: Other DNA sequences from this sample encode an identical CDR3 as well. This sequence joins TRBV5-1 and TRBJ2-1, with 9 bases that match TRBD2. CDR1 and CDR2 (germline): SGHRS, YFSETQ. The ends lost 4 bases at V and 3 bases at J; junction bases unmatched: 5. This CDR3 spans 15 amino acids. CDR3 residues: CASSPGTSNYNEQFF. The CDR3 nucleotides read TGCGCCAGCAGCCCCGGGACTAGCAACTACAATGAGCAGTTCTTC.

V usage is TRBV7-2 and J usage is TRBJ1-4; D is ambiguous. The CDR3 is 15 amino acids. Germline values: CDR1 SGHTA, CDR2 FQGNSA. Trimming left V 4 bases short and J 0 bases short, with 9 bases between. The CDR3 protein is CASSSSVATNEKLFF. CDR3 DNA sequence: TGTGCCAGCAGCTCTTCGGTAGCAACTAATGAAAAACTGTTTTTT.

For this clone: At the DNA level, this CDR3 is encoded by other sequences in the same sample as well. This chain connects TRBV9 to TRBJ2-3, with TRBD2 matching 9 bases. Per germline, CDR1 SGDLS and CDR2 YYNGEE. Germline trimming cut 0 bases from V and 1 base from J; bases unmatched to any gene: 3. The CDR3 is made up of 16 amino acids. This CDR3 is CASSVGRTSGTDTQYF. The CDR3 DNA reads TGTGCCAGCAGCGTAGGTAGGACTAGCGGCACAGATACGCAGTATTTT. Full variable domain (missing parts from reference TRBV9 and TRBJ2-3): DSGVTQTPKHLITATGQRVTLRCSPRSGDLSVYWYQQSLDQGLQFLIQYYNGEERAKGNILERFSAQQFPDLHSELNLSSLELGDSALYFCASSVGRTSGTDTQYFGPGTRLTVL.

The chain has TRBV7-9 and TRBJ2-5, with a weak D call TRBD2 (6 bases). Trimming stripped 5 bases from V and 3 bases from J, with 22 bases between. The germline V gene encodes CDR1 SEHNR and CDR2 FQNEAQ (reference sequence). The CDR3 consists of 17 residues. The chain's CDR3 is CASSLLGSGLGKETQYF. CDR3 coding DNA: TGTGCCAGCAGCCTACTTGGTAGCGGACTGGGGAAAGAGACCCAGTACTTC.

The chain uses TRBV30 and TRBJ2-3; D is unclear. CDR1 and CDR2 (germline): GTSNPN, SVGIG (reference sequence). Trimming pared 1 base from V and 4 bases from J, leaving 15 bases between. This CDR3 has 15 residues. DNA for the CDR3: TGTGCCTGGAGTGCCTATTTAGTTTCCGCAGATACGCAGTATTTT. As protein: CAWSAYLVSADTQYF. The variable domain in full, completed from reference TRBV30 and TRBJ2-3, reads SQTIHQWPATLVQPVGSPLSLECTVEGTSNPNLYWYRQAAGRGLQLLFYSVGIGQISSEVPQNLSASRPQDRQFILSSKKLLLSDSGFYLCAWSAYLVSADTQYFGPGTRLTVL.

The rearrangement links TRBV19 to TRBJ1-1; a weak D match, TRBD1 (5 bases). The V gene's germline CDR1 is LNHDA and CDR2 SQIVND (reference sequence). V was cut by 0 bases and J by 3 bases, with 20 bases left in between. This CDR3 is built from 18 residues. The CDR3 region is CASSIDWTKVIPDTEAFF. Here the CDR3 DNA reads TGTGCCAGTAGTATAGATTGGACAAAGGTAATCCCAGACACTGAAGCTTTCTTT.

The V gene is TRBV25-1, the J gene TRBJ2-1; D might be TRBD2 (6 bases). The CDR3 spans 16 residues. The ends were cut back, 4 bases at V and 6 bases at J, with 19 bases in the middle. Germline V gene lookup returns CDR1 MGHDK and CDR2 SYGVNS. The CDR3 DNA reads TGTGCCAGCAGTGCAACTAGCACCCGAAGCCTCAATGAGCAGTTCTTC. Translated: CASSATSTRSLNEQFF. Supplemented by reference TRBV25-1 and TRBJ2-1, the full variable domain reads EADIYQTPRYLVIGTGKKITLECSQTMGHDKMYWYQQDPGMELHLIHYSYGVNSTEKGDLSSESTVSRIRTEHFPLTLESARPSHTSQYLCASSATSTRSLNEQFFGPGTRLTVL.